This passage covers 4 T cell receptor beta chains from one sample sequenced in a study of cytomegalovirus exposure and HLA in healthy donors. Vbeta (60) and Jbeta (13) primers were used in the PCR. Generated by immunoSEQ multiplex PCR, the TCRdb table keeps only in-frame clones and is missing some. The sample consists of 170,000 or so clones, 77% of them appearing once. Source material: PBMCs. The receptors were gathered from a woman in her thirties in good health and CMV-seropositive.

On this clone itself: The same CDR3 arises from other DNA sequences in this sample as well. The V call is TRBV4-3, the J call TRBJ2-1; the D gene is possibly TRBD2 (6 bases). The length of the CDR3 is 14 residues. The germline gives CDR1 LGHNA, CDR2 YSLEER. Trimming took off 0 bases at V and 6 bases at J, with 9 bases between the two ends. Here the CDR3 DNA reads TGCGCCAGCAGCCAAGATACTAGCCGCAATGAGCAGTTCTTC. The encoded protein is CASSQDTSRNEQFF.

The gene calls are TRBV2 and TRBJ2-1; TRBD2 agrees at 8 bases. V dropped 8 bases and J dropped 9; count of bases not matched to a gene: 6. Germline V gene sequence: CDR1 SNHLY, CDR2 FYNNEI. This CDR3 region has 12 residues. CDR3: CASEEAGVEQFF. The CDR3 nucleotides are TGTGCCAGCGAGGAAGCGGGAGTTGAGCAGTTCTTC.

The CDR3 reads CASREGGGTEAFF. The CDR3, as DNA: TGTGCCAGCAGGGAAGGGGGCGGCACTGAAGCTTTCTTT. The gene calls are TRBV27 and TRBJ1-1; 7 nucleotides match TRBD1. The germline gives CDR1 MNHEY, CDR2 SMNVEV (reference sequence). CDR3 length: 13 residues. The trim removed 6 bases at V and 4 bases at J, leaving 5 bases unmatched.

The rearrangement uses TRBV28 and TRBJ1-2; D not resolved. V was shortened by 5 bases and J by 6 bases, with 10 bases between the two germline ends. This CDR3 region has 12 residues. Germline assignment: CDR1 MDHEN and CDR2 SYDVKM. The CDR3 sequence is CASSLRRDGYTF. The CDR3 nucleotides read TGTGCCAGCAGTCTCCGACGGGATGGCTACACCTTC.